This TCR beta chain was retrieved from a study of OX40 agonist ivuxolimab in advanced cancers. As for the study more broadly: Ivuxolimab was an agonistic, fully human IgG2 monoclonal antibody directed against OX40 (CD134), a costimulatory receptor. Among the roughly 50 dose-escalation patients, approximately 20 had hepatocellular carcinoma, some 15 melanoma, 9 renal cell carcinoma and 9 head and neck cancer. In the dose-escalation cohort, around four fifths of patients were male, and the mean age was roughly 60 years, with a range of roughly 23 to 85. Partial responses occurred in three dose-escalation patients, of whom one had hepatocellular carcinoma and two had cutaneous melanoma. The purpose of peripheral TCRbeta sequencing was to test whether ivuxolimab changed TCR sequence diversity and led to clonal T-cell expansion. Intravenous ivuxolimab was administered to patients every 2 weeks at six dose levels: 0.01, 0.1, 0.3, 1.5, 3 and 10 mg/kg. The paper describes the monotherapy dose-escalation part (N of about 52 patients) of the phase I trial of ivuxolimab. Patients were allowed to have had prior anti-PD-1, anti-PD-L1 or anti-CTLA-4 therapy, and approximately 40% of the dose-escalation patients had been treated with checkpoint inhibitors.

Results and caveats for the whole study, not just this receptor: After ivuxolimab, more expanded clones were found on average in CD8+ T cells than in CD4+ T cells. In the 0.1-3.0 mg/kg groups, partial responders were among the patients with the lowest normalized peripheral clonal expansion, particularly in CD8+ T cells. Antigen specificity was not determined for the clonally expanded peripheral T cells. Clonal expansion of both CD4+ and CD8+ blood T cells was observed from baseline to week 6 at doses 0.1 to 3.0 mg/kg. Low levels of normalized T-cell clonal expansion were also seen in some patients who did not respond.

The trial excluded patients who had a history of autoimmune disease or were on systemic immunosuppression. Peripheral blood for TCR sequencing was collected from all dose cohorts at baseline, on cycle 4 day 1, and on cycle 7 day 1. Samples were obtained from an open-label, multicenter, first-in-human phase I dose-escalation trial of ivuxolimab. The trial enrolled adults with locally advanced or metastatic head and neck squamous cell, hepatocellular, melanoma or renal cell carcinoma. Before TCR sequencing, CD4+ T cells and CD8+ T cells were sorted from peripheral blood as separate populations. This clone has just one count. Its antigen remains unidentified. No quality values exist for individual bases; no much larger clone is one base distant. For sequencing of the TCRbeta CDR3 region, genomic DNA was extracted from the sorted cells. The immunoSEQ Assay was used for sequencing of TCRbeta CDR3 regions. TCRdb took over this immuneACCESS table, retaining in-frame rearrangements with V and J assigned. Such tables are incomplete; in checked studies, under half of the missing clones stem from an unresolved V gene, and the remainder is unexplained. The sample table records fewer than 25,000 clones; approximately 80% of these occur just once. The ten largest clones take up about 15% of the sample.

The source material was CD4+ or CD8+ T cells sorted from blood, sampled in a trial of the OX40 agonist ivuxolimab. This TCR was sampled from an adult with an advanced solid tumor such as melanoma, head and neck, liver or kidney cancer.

The base sequence is TGTGCCAGCAGCTTAGAGGCGGGTAGCAATCAGCCCCAGCATTTT. The resulting protein is CASSLEAGSNQPQHF. The sequence links TRBV7-6 to TRBJ1-5; too little of a D gene remains to name it. From the cysteine up to the phenylalanine, the CDR3 has a length of 15 residues. Of the read, only the CDR3 DNA is kept; its 45 bases are in frame from base 1. CDR1 and CDR2, per the germline V gene, are SGHVS and FNYEAQ. Trimming removed 1 base from V and 0 bases from J, leaving 7 bases between the germline ends.